The T cell receptor (beta chain) under discussion was sequenced for a study of blood T cell repertoires in COVID-19. Sequenced by immunoSEQ multiplex PCR; TCRdb stores in-frame clones only, minus some. This table has tens of thousands of clones, approximately 89% appearing once. Germline V CDR1 and CDR2: SGDLS, YYNGEE. V lost 3 bases to trimming and J lost 4 bases, with 8 bases between them. This CDR3 contains 12 residues. The V gene is TRBV9, the J gene TRBJ2-7; a weak D match, TRBD2 (6 bases). Source material: peripheral blood. The clonotype comes from a woman of 80 years or more with acute or convalescent COVID-19. The CDR3 protein is CASSAGGYEQYF. The CDR3 bases are TGTGCCAGCAGCGCCGGGGGTTACGAGCAGTACTTC.